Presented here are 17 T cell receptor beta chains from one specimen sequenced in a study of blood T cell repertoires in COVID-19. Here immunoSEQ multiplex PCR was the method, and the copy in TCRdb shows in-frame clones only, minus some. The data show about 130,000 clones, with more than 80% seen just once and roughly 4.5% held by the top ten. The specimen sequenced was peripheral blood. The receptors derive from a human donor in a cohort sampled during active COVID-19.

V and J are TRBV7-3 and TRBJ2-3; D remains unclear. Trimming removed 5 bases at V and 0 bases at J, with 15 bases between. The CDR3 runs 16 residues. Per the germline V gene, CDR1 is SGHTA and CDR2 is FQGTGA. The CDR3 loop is CASSPRIAASTDTQYF. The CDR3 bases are TGTGCCAGCAGCCCCCGCATAGCAGCTAGCACAGATACGCAGTATTTT.

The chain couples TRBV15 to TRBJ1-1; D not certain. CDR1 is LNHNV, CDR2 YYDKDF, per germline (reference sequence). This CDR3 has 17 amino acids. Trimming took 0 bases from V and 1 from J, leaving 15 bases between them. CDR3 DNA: TGTGCCACCAGCAGAGACCACGCGGCGGCCTCGAACACTGAAGCTTTCTTT. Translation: CATSRDHAAASNTEAFF.

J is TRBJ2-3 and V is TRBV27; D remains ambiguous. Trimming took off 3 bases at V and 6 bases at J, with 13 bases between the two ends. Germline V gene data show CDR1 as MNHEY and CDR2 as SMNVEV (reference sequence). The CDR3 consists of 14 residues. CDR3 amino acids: CASSLKDFLDTQYF. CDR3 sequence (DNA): TGTGCCAGCAGTTTGAAAGACTTTCTCGATACGCAGTATTTT.

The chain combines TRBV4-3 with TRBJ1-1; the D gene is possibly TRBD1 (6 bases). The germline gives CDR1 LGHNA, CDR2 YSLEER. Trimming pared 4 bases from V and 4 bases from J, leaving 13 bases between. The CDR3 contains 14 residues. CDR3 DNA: TGCGCCAGCAGCCGGAGCATAGGGGGCACTGAAGCTTTCTTT. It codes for CASSRSIGGTEAFF.

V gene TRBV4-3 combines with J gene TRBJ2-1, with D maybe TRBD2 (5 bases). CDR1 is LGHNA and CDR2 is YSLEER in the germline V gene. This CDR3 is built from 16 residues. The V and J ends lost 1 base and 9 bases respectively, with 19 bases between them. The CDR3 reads CASSQAYGGVGPEQFF. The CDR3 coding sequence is TGCGCCAGCAGCCAAGCTTATGGAGGCGTTGGGCCTGAGCAGTTCTTC.

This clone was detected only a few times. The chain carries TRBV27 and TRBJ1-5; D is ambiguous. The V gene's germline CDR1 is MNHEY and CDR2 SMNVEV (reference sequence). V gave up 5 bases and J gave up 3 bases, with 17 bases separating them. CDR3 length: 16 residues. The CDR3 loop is CASSPRSGVFNQPQHF. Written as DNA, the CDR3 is TGTGCCAGCAGTCCAAGGAGCGGAGTGTTCAATCAGCCCCAGCATTTT.

The chain's CDR3 is CASSLGQGARLYGYTF. The CDR3 DNA reads TGTGCCAGCAGCCTGGGACAGGGGGCGCGGTTGTATGGCTACACCTTC. The chain couples TRBV5-4 to TRBJ1-2, with TRBD1 matching 12 bases. V lost 4 bases and J lost 5; bases outside the gene matches: 9. The CDR3 spans 16 residues. Looked up from germline, CDR1 is SGHNT and CDR2 is YYREEE (reference sequence).

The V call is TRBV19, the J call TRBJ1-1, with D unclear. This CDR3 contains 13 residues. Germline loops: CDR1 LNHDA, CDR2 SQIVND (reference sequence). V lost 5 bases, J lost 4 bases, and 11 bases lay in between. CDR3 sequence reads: CASSVLEGTEAFF. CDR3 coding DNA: TGTGCCAGTAGTGTGTTAGAGGGCACTGAAGCTTTCTTT.

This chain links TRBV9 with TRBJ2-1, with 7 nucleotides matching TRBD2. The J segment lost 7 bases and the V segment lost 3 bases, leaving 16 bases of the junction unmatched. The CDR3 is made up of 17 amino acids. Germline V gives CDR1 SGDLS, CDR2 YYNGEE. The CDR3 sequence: CASSARDYHGISNEQFF. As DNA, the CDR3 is TGTGCCAGCAGCGCCCGGGACTACCACGGGATATCGAATGAGCAGTTCTTC.

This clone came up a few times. CDR3 nucleotide sequence: TGTGCCAGCTCGCAGGGGGCCCTCTCCTACGAGCAGTACTTC. Translating gives CASSQGALSYEQYF. V and J are TRBV2 and TRBJ2-7, with 8 bases identical to TRBD1. With 8 bases clipped from V and 0 bases from J, the junction kept 6 bases outside the gene matches. Germline V gives CDR1 SNHLY, CDR2 FYNNEI. CDR3 length: 14 residues.

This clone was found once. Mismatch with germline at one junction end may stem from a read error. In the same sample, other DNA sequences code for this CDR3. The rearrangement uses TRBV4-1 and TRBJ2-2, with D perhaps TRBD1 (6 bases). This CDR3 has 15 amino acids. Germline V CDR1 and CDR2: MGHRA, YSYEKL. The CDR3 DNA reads TGCGCCAGCAGCCCTGAACAGGGAATCACCGGGGAGTTGTTTTTT. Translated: CASSPEQGITGELFF.

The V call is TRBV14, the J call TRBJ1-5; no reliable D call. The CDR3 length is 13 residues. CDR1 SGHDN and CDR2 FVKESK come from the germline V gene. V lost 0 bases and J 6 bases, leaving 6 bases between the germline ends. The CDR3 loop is CASSQEAGQPQHF. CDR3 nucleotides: TGTGCCAGCAGCCAAGAGGCGGGTCAGCCCCAGCATTTT.

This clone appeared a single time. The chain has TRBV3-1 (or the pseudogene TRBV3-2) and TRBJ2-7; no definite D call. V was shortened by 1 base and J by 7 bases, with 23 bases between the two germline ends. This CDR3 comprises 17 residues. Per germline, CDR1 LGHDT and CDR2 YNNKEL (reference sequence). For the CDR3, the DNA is TGTGCCAGCAGCCAAGTCCCAGGTTCCCAACCTTGGGTGGAGCAGTACGTC. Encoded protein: CASSQVPGSQPWVEQYV.

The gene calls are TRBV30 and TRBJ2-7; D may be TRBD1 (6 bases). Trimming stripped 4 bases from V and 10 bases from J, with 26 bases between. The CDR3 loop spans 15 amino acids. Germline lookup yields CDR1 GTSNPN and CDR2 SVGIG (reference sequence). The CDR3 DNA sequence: TGTGCCTGGATTCCCCTGAAGACAGGAAGTCCGAACCAGTACTTC. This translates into CAWIPLKTGSPNQYF.

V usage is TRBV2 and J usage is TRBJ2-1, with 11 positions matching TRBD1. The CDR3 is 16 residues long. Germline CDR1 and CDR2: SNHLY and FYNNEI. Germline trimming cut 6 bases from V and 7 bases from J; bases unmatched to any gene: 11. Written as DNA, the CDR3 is TGTGCCAGCAGAGCCGGGACAGGGGGGTGGTCGAATGAGCAGTTCTTC. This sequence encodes CASRAGTGGWSNEQFF.

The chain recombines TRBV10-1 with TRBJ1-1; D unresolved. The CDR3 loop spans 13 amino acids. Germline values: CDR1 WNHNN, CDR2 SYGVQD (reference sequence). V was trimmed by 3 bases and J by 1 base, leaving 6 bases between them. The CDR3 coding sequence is TGCGCCAGCAGTGAACAGAGGAACACTGAAGCTTTCTTT. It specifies CASSEQRNTEAFF.

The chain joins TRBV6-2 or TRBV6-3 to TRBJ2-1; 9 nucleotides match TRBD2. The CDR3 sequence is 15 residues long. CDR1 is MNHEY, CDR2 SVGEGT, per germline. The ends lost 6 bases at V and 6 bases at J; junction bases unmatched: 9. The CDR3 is CASSPYSGRGNEQFF. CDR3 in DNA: TGTGCCAGCAGCCCTTATAGCGGGAGAGGCAATGAGCAGTTCTTC.